This is a list of T cell receptor beta chains from one sample in a study of blood T cell repertoires in COVID-19. Sequencing was performed with immunoSEQ multiplex PCR; in TCRdb, only in-frame clones are kept and a portion is missing. The sample lists about 110,000 clones; 83% were seen once. Sequencing was carried out using peripheral blood. Every receptor here comes from a woman aged 55-70 years with acute or convalescent COVID-19. Each CDR3 is given with its conserved first and last residue. A D gene is named only where the DNA matches it firmly. A row's size may be missing; if present it is once, few, many or a size class.

CASSPRGARQETQYF,TGTGCCAGCAGCCCGCGGGGGGCCCGACAAGAGACCCAGTACTTC,once,TRBV7-9,TRBD2,TRBJ2-5
CASSLRLADGELFF,TGTGCCAGCAGCCTCCGACTAGCGGACGGGGAGCTGTTTTTT,-,TRBV14,TRBD2,TRBJ2-2
CASSLMGLGGTGAQYF,TGTGCCAGCAGCTTAATGGGACTAGGGGGCACGGGGGCGCAGTATTTT,-,TRBV7-3,-,TRBJ2-3
CASSYRGDQPQHF,TGTGCCAGCAGTTACCGGGGGGATCAGCCCCAGCATTTT,-,TRBV6-2/TRBV6-3,-,TRBJ1-5
CASTAKYGYTF,TGTGCCAGTACAGCAAAATATGGCTACACCTTC,-,TRBV12-3/TRBV12-4,-,TRBJ1-2
CASKSGTSGTGELFF,TGTGCCAGCAAATCCGGGACTAGCGGAACCGGGGAGCTGTTTTTT,-,TRBV10-3,TRBD2,TRBJ2-2
CASSQGAGGGNEQFF,TGTGCCAGCAGCCAAGGCGCTGGGGGGGGGAATGAGCAGTTCTTC,-,TRBV3-1/TRBV3-2,TRBD2,TRBJ2-1
CASSLYPFGNTIYF,TGTGCCAGCAGCTTATATCCCTTCGGAAACACCATATATTTT,-,TRBV7-2,-,TRBJ1-3
CASSLSGGANEQYF,TGTGCCAGCAGCCTGAGCGGGGGGGCCAACGAGCAGTACTTC,-,TRBV3-1/TRBV3-2,TRBD2,TRBJ2-7
CAIKGTGGRNEQFF,TGTGCCATAAAAGGGACAGGGGGGAGGAATGAGCAGTTCTTC,-,TRBV28,TRBD1,TRBJ2-1
CASSRQEIRATEAFF,TGCGCCAGCAGTAGACAGGAAATCCGGGCCACTGAAGCTTTCTTT,-,TRBV5-1,-,TRBJ1-1
CASNLQATNTGELFF,TGTGCCAGCAACTTACAGGCTACGAACACCGGGGAGCTGTTTTTT,-,TRBV2,-,TRBJ2-2
CASSSADSNQPQHF,TGTGCCAGCTCATCGGCGGATAGCAATCAGCCCCAGCATTTT,-,TRBV18,-,TRBJ1-5
CASSQGFGQGFYEQYF,TGCGCCAGCAGCCAAGGATTCGGACAGGGATTCTACGAGCAGTACTTC,-,TRBV4-1,TRBD1,TRBJ2-7
CASSLGKGLELFF,TGTGCCAGCAGTTTAGGAAAGGGGCTAGAGCTGTTTTTT,-,TRBV28,-,TRBJ2-2
CSASSGRKIETQYF,TGCAGTGCTAGTAGCGGGAGAAAAATAGAGACCCAGTACTTC,-,TRBV20-1,TRBD2,TRBJ2-5
CASRWGQVMNTEAFF,TGTGCCAGCAGGTGGGGCCAGGTCATGAACACTGAAGCTTTCTTT,-,TRBV28,-,TRBJ1-1
CASSRTGGRRTEAFF,TGTGCCAGCAGTCGAACAGGGGGCCGAAGGACTGAAGCTTTCTTT,once,TRBV28,TRBD1,TRBJ1-1
CASSQGLYALEQFF,TGTGCCAGCAGCCAAGGACTTTATGCACTTGAGCAGTTCTTC,-,TRBV3-1/TRBV3-2,-,TRBJ2-1
CANPRGTGGNYGYTF,TGTGCCAACCCCCGTGGGACAGGGGGTAACTATGGCTACACCTTC,-,TRBV6-5,TRBD1,TRBJ1-2
CASAQRGGGEQFF,TGTGCCAGCGCCCAGCGGGGGGGCGGTGAGCAGTTCTTC,-,TRBV5-4,TRBD2,TRBJ2-1
CASSRTPYEQYF,TGTGCCAGCAGCCGGACACCCTACGAGCAGTACTTC,few,TRBV11-2,-,TRBJ2-7
CAISESQQGLPGNTIYF,TGTGCCATCAGTGAGTCTCAGCAGGGGCTGCCTGGAAACACCATATATTTT,-,TRBV10-3,-,TRBJ1-3
CASSQGQALGTVNTEAFF,TGCGCCAGCAGCCAAGGACAGGCTTTGGGGACAGTGAACACTGAAGCTTTCTTT,-,TRBV4-3,TRBD1,TRBJ1-1
CASSFLPHRGQHYGYTF,TGTGCCAGCAGTTTTCTACCACACAGGGGGCAACACTATGGCTACACCTTC,-,TRBV28,TRBD1,TRBJ1-2
CASSPSGASSYNEQFF,TGTGCCAGCAGCCCTAGCGGGGCCAGCTCCTACAATGAGCAGTTCTTC,few,TRBV7-2,TRBD2,TRBJ2-1
CASSSLGLSDSNQPQHF,TGTGCCAGCAGCTCTTTGGGACTTTCGGATAGCAATCAGCCCCAGCATTTT,-,TRBV5-6,-,TRBJ1-5